The T cell receptor beta chain under discussion was sequenced for a study of untreated major depressive disorder. About this clone itself: Its antigen is not identified.

Study outcomes and limitations: TRBV05-01 (Vbeta 5.1) usage was higher in CD4+ T cells of depressed patients than controls.

Germline V gene sequence: CDR1 MDHEN, CDR2 SYDVKM. Trimming took 6 bases from V and 11 from J, leaving 13 bases between them. The CDR3 runs to 11 residues. Sequencing was performed with immunoSEQ multiplex PCR; in TCRdb, only in-frame clones are kept and a portion is missing. The sample includes just over 20,000 clones, around 87% of them seen just once. This receptor was identified in a woman under 40 in good health. Source material: CD4+ T cells from PBMCs. J is TRBJ1-1 and V is TRBV28, with D perhaps matching TRBD1 (5 bases). CDR3 region: CASSDAAGAFF. CDR3 bases: TGTGCCAGCAGCGACGCCGCAGGGGCTTTCTTT.